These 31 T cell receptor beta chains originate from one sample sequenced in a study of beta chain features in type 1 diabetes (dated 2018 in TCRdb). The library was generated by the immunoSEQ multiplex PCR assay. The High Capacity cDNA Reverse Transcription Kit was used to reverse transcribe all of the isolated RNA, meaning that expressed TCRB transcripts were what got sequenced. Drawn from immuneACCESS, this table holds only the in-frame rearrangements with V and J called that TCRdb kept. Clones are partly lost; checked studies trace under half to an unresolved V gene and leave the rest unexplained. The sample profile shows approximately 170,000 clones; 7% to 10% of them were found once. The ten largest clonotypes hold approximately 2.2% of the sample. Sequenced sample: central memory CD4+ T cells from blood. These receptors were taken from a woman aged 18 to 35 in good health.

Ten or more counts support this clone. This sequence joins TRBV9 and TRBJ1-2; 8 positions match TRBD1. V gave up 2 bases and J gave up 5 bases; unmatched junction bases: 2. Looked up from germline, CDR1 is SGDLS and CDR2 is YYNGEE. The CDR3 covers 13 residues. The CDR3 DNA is TGTGCCAGCAGCGTGACAGGGGAATATGGCTACACCTTC. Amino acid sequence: CASSVTGEYGYTF. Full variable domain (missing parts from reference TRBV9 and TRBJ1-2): DSGVTQTPKHLITATGQRVTLRCSPRSGDLSVYWYQQSLDQGLQFLIQYYNGEERAKGNILERFSAQQFPDLHSELNLSSLELGDSALYFCASSVTGEYGYTFGSGTRLTVV.

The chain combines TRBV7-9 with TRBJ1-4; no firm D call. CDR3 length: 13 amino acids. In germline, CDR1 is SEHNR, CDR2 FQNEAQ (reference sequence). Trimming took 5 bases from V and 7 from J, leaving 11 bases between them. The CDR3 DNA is TGTGCCAGCAGCCTCAAGACGGGTGAAAAACTGTTTTTT. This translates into CASSLKTGEKLFF.

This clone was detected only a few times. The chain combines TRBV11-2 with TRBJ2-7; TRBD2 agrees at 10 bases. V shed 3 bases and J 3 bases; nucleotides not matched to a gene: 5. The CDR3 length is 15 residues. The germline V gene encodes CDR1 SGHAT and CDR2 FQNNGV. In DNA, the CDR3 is TGTGCCAGCAGCTTGAGGGCTAGCGGGAGCTACGAGCAGTACTTC. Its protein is CASSLRASGSYEQYF.

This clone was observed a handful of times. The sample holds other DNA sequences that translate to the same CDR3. CDR3 sequence: CATSREGGGGNQPQHF. As DNA, the CDR3 is TGTGCCACCAGCAGAGAAGGGGGGGGAGGCAATCAGCCCCAGCATTTT. This chain links TRBV15 with TRBJ1-5; D may be TRBD1 (6 bases). This CDR3 is 16 amino acids long. V lost 0 bases and J lost 2, with 11 bases in between. Germline CDR1 reads LNHNV; CDR2 reads YYDKDF (reference sequence).

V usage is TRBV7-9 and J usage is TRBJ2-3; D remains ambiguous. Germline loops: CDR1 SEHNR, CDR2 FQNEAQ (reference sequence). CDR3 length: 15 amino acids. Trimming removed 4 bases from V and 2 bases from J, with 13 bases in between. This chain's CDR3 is CASSSRLGNTDTQYF. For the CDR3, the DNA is TGTGCCAGCAGCTCCCGTCTCGGTAACACAGATACGCAGTATTTT.

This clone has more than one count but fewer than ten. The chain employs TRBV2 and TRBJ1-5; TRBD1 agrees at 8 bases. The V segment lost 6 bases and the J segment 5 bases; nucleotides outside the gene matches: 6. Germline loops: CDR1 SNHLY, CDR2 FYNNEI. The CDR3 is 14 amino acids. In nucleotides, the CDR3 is TGTGCCAGCAGAATCGGGACAGGACATCAGCCCCAGCATTTT. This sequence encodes CASRIGTGHQPQHF.

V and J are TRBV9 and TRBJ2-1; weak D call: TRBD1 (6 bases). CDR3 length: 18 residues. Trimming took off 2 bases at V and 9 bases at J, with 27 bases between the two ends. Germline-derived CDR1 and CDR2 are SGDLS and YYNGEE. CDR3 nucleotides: TGTGCCAGCAGCGTGTCATTAGCTGGGGGCGGAGGAGTACGTGAGCAGTTCTTC. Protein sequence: CASSVSLAGGGGVREQFF.

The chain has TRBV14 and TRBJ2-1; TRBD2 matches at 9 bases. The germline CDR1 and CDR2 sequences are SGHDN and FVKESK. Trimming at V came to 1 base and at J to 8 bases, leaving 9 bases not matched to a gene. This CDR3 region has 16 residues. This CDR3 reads CASSQAGLAGRYEQFF. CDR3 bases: TGTGCCAGCAGCCAAGCAGGGCTAGCGGGAAGGTATGAGCAGTTCTTC.

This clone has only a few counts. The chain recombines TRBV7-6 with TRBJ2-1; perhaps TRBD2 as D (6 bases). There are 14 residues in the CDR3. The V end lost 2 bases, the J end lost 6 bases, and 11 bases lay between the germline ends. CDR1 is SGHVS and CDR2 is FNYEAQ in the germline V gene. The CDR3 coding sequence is TGTGCCAGCAGCTTAAACGTGCGGGGCAATGAGCAGTTCTTC. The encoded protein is CASSLNVRGNEQFF.

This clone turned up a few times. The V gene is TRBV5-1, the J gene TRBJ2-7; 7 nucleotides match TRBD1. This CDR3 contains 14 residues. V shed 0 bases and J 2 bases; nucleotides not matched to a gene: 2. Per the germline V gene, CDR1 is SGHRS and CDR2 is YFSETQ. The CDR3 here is CASSLGDRAYEQYF. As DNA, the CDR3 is TGCGCCAGCAGCTTGGGGGACAGAGCCTACGAGCAGTACTTC. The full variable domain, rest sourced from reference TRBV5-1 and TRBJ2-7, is KAGVTQTPRYLIKTRGQQVTLSCSPISGHRSVSWYQQTPGQGLQFLFEYFSETQRNKGNFPGRFSGRQFSNSRSEMNVSTLELGDSALYLCASSLGDRAYEQYFGPGTRLTVT.

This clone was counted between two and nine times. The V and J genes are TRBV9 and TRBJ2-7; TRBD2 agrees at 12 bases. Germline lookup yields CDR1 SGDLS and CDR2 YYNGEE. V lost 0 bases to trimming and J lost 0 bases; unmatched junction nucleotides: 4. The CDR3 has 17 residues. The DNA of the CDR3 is TGTGCCAGCAGCGTAGGGACTAGCGGGACGGCCTCCTACGAGCAGTACTTC. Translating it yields CASSVGTSGTASYEQYF.

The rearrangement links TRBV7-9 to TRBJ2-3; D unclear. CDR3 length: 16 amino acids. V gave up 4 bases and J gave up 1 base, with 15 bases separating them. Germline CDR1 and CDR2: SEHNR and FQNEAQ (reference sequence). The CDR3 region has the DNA TGTGCCAGCAGCTCTGGAGAAGGAATCGGCACAGATACGCAGTATTTT. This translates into CASSSGEGIGTDTQYF.

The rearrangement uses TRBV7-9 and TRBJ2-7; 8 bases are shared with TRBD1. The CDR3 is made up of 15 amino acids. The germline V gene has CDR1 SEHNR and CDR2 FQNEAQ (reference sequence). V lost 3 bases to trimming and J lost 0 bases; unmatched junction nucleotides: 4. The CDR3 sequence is CASSFTGTGSYEQYF. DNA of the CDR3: TGTGCCAGCAGCTTCACCGGGACAGGCTCCTACGAGCAGTACTTC.

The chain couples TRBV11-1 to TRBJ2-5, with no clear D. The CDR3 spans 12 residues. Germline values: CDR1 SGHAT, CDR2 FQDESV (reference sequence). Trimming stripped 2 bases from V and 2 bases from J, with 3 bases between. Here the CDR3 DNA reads TGTGCCAGCAGCTTACTACAAGAGACCCAGTACTTC. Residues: CASSLLQETQYF.

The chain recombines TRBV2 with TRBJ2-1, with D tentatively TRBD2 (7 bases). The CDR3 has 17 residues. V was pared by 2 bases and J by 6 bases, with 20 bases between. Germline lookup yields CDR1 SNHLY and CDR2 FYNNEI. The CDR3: CASSELRGAGQPNEQFF. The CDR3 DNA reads TGTGCCAGCAGTGAACTCAGGGGAGCGGGACAACCCAATGAGCAGTTCTTC. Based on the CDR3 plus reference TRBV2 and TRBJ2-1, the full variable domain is EPEVTQTPSHQVTQMGQEVILRCVPISNHLYFYWYRQILGQKVEFLVSFYNNEISEKSEIFDDQFSVERPDGSNFTLKIRSTKLEDSAMYFCASSELRGAGQPNEQFFGPGTRLTVL.

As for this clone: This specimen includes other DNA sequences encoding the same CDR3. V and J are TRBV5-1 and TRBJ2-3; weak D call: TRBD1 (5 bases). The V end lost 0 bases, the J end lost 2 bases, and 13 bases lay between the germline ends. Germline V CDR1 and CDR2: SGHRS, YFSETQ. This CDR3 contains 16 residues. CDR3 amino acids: CASSLGATAITDTQYF. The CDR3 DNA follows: TGCGCCAGCAGCTTGGGGGCGACAGCGATCACAGATACGCAGTATTTT.

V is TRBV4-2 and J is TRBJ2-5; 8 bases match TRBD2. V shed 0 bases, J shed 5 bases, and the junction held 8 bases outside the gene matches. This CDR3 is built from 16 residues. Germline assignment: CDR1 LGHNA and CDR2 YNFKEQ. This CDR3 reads CASSQDNEGGGETQYF. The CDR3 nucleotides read TGTGCCAGCAGCCAAGATAATGAAGGCGGGGGGGAGACCCAGTACTTC.

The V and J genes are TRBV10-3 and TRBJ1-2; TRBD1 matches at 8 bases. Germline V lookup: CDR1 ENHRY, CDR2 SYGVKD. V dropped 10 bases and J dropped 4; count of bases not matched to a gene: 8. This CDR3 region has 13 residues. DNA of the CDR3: TGTGCCACCCAAGACAGGGGAGGCTATGGCTACACCTTC. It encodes CATQDRGGYGYTF.

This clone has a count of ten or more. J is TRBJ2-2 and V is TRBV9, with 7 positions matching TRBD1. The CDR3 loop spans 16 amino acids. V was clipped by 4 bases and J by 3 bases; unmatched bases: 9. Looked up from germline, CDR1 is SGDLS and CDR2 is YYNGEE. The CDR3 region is CASSPRDSLYTGELFF. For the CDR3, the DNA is TGTGCCAGCAGCCCACGGGACAGCCTTTACACCGGGGAGCTGTTTTTT.

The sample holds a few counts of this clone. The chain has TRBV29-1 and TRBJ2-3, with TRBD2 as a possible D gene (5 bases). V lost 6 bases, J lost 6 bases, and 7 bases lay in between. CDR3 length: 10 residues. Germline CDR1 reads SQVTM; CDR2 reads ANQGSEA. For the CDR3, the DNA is TGCAGCGTCTTAGCGGATACGCAGTATTTT. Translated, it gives CSVLADTQYF.

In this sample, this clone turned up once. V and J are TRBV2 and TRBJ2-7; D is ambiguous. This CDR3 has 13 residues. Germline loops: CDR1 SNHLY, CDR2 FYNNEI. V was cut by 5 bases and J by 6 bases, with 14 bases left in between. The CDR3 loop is CASSPGRLGEQYF. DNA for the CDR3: TGTGCCAGCAGTCCTGGGCGTCTCGGCGAGCAGTACTTC.

The CDR3 nucleotides read TGTGCCAGCAGCCCTGGACTAGCGGGGGGGGAAATAGCCAAAAACATTCAGTACTTC. Translation: CASSPGLAGGEIAKNIQYF. The chain carries TRBV4-2 and TRBJ2-4, with 15 positions matching TRBD2. The V gene's germline CDR1 is LGHNA and CDR2 YNFKEQ. Trimming cost V 4 bases and J 0 bases; bases outside gene matches: 7. This CDR3 contains 19 residues.

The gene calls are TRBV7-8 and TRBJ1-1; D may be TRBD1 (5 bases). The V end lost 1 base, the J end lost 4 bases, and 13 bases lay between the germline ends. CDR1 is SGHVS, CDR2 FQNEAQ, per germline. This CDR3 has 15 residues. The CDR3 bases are TGTGCCAGCAGCTTAGGGATAGGGGAGGGCACTGAAGCTTTCTTT. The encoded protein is CASSLGIGEGTEAFF.

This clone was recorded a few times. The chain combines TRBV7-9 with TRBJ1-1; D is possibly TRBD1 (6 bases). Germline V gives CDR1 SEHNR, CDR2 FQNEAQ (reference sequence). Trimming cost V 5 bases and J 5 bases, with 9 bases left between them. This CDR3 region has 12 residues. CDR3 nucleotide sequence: TGTGCCAGCAGCCCCGACAGGACTGAAGCTTTCTTT. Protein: CASSPDRTEAFF.

The CDR3 region has the DNA TGTGCCAGCAGTCCCAGGGTGTACCAAGAGACCCAGTACTTC. It is translated as CASSPRVYQETQYF. The chain links TRBV6-6 to TRBJ2-5; D possibly corresponds to TRBD1 (5 bases). V lost 5 bases to trimming and J lost 0 bases, with 10 bases between them. CDR3 length equals 14 residues. Germline V gene sequence: CDR1 MNHNY, CDR2 SVGAGI (reference sequence).

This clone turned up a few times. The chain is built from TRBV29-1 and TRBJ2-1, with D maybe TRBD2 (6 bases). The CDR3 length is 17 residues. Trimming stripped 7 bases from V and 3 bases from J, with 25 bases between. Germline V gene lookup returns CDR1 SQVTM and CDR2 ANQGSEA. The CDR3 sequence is CSAHRKLASAHYNEQFF. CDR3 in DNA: TGCAGCGCCCACCGGAAACTCGCTAGCGCACACTACAATGAGCAGTTCTTC.

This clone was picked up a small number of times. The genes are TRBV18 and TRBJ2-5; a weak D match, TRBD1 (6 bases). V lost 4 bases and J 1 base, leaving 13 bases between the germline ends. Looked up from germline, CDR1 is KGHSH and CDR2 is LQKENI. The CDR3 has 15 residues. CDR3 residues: CASSLNRVPQETQYF. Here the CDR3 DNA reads TGTGCCAGCTCACTGAACAGGGTACCCCAAGAGACCCAGTACTTC.

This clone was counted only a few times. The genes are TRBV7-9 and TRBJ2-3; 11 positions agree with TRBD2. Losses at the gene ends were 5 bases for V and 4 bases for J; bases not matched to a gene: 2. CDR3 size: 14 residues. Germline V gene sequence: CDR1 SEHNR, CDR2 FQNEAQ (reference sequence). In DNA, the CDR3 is TGTGCCAGCAGCCAGGGACTAGCGGCAGATACGCAGTATTTT. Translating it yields CASSQGLAADTQYF.

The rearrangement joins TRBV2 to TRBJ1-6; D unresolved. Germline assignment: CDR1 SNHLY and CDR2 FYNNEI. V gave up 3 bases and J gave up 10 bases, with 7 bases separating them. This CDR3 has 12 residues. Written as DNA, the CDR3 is TGTGCCAGCAGTGAGGGGAGGTCACCCCTCCACTTT. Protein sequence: CASSEGRSPLHF.

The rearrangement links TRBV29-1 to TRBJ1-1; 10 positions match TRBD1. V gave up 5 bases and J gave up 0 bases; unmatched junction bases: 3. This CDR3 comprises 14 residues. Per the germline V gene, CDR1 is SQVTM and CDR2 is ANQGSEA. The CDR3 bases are TGCAGCGTTCGACAGGGGGCAGTGAACACTGAAGCTTTCTTT. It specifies CSVRQGAVNTEAFF.

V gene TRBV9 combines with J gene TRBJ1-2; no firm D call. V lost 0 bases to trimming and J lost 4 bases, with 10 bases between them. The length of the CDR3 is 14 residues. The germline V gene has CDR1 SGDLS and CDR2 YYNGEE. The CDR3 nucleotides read TGTGCCAGCAGCGTAGGTCGGGGTATCTATGGCTACACCTTC. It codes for CASSVGRGIYGYTF. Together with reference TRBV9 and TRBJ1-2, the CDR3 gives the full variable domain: DSGVTQTPKHLITATGQRVTLRCSPRSGDLSVYWYQQSLDQGLQFLIQYYNGEERAKGNILERFSAQQFPDLHSELNLSSLELGDSALYFCASSVGRGIYGYTFGSGTRLTVV.